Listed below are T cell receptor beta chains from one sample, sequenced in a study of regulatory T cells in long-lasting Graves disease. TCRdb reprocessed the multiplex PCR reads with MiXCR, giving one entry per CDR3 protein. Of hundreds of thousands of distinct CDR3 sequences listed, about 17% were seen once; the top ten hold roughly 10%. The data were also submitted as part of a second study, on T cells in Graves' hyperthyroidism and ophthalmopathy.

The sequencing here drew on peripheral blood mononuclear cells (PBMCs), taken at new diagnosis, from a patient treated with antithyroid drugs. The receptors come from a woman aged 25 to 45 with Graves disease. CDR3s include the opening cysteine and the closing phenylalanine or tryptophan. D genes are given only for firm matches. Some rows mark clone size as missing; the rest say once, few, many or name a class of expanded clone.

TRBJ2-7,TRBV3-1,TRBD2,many,CASSRGTSGNYEQYF,TGTGCCAGCAGCCGAGGGACTAGCGGGAACTACGAGCAGTACTTC
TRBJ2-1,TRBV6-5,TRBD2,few,CASSWAISGANEQFF,TGTGCCAGCAGTTGGGCTATTAGCGGGGCCAATGAGCAGTTCTTC
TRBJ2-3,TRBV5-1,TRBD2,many,CASSPGLAGDADTQYF,TGCGCCAGCAGCCCGGGACTAGCGGGAGACGCAGATACGCAGTATTTT
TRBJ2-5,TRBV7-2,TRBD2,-,CASSLTGTSGSGRETQYF,TGTGCCAGCAGCTTAACCGGGACTAGCGGGAGTGGGAGGGAGACCCAGTACTTC
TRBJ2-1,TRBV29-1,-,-,CSVEGTSYDEQFF,TGCAGCGTTGAGGGGACCTCCTACGATGAGCAGTTCTTC
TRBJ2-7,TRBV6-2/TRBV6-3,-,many,CASSSGNYEQYF,TGTGCCAGCAGTAGCGGAAACTACGAGCAGTACTTC
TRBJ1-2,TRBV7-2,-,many,CASSPGVGGRGYTF,TGTGCCAGCAGCCCGGGGGTAGGGGGTAGGGGCTACACCTTC
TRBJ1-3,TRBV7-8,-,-,CASSLGFRGGSRGNTIYF,TGTGCCAGCAGCTTAGGGTTTCGGGGGGGTTCGAGAGGAAACACCATATATTTT
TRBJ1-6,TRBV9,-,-,CASSSPGAYNSPLHF,TGTGCCAGCAGCTCCCCAGGGGCCTATAATTCACCCCTCCACTTT
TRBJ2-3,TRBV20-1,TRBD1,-,CSATSGTGADTQYF,TGCAGTGCTACGTCCGGGACAGGGGCAGATACGCAGTATTTT
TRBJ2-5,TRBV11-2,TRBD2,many,CASSSLGVRRTSRETQYF,TGTGCCAGCAGCTCACTAGGGGTCCGTAGGACTAGCCGGGAGACCCAGTACTTC
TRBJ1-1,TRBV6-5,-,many,CASSSGPLRRAFF,TGTGCCAGCAGTTCTGGACCATTAAGGCGCGCTTTCTTT
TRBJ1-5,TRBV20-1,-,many,CSAPPASRGDQPQHF,TGCAGTGCCCCACCTGCCTCAAGGGGCGATCAGCCCCAGCATTTT
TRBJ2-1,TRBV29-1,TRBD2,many,CSVEPSGRNNEQFF,TGCAGCGTTGAGCCCAGCGGGAGGAACAATGAGCAGTTCTTC
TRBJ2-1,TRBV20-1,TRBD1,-,CSAPPGGQGGASYNEQFF,TGCAGTGCTCCCCCGGGTGGACAGGGGGGGGCCTCCTACAATGAGCAGTTCTTC
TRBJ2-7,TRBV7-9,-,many,CASSFLDRPYEQYF,TGTGCCAGCAGCTTCCTGGACAGACCCTACGAGCAGTACTTC
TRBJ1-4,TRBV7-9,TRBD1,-,CASSSPGQGYELGEKLFF,TGTGCCAGCAGCTCACCGGGACAGGGGTATGAATTGGGTGAAAAACTGTTTTTT
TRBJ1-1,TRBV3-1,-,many,CASSHGQSEAFF,TGTGCCAGCAGCCACGGACAGAGTGAAGCTTTCTTT
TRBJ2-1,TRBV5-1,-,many,CASSLDHSNNEQFF,TGCGCCAGCAGCTTGGATCACTCAAACAATGAGCAGTTCTTC
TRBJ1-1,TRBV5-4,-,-,CASQGGVGMNTEAFF,TGTGCCAGTCAGGGAGGGGTAGGAATGAACACTGAAGCTTTCTTT